This T cell receptor beta chain was found in a study of PD-L1 blockade in urothelial cancer. Specified time point: peripheral blood 6 weeks after treatment start. The CDR3 loop spans 15 amino acids. The ends lost 4 bases at V and 3 bases at J; junction bases unmatched: 5. Per the germline V gene, CDR1 is MGHRA and CDR2 is YSYEKL. TCRdb's copy holds only in-frame clones and misses some; the assay was immunoSEQ multiplex PCR. Of some 110,000 clones in the sample, roughly 89% were seen once. The specimen comprised PBMCs, sampled around atezolizumab (anti-PD-L1) treatment. This clonotype was obtained from a man aged 55-75 years with urothelial cancer. The chain recombines TRBV4-1 with TRBJ1-4; 7 positions agree with TRBD1. CDR3 bases: TGCGCCAGCAGCCTCACAGGGGTCGCTAATGAAAAACTGTTTTTT. This encodes CASSLTGVANEKLFF.